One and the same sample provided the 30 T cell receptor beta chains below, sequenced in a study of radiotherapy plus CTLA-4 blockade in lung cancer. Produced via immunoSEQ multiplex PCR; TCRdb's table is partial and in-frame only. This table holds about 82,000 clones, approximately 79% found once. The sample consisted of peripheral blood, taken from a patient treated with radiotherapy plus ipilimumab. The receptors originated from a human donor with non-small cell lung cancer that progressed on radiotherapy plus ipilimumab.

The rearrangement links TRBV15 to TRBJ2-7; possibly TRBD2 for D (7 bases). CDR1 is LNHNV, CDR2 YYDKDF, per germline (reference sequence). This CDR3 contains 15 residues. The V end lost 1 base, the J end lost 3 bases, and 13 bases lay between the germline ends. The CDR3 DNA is TGTGCCACCAGCAGAGGAAAGGGGGAGGGCTACGAGCAGTACTTC. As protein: CATSRGKGEGYEQYF.

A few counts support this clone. CDR3 loop: CASSVRGEDNNEQFF. The DNA for the CDR3 is TGTGCCAGCAGCGTGCGGGGGGAGGACAACAATGAGCAGTTCTTC. V is TRBV9 and J is TRBJ2-1, with 8 bases identical to TRBD2. J lost 5 bases, V lost 2 bases, and 6 bases had no gene match. The germline gives CDR1 SGDLS, CDR2 YYNGEE. The CDR3 loop spans 15 amino acids.

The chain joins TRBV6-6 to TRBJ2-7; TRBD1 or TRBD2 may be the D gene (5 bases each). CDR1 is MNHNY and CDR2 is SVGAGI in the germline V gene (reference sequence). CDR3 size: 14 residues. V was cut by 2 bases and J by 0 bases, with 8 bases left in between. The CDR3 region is CASSYTGTSYEQYF. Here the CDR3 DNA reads TGTGCCAGCAGTTACACTGGGACCTCCTACGAGCAGTACTTC.

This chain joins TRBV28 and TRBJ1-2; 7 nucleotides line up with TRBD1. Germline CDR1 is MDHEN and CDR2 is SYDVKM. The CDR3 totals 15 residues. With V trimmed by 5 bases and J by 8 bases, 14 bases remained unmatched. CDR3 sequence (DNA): TGTGCCAGCAGTGACACCGGGACAGCAGTGCGGGGCTACACCTTC. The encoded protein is CASSDTGTAVRGYTF.

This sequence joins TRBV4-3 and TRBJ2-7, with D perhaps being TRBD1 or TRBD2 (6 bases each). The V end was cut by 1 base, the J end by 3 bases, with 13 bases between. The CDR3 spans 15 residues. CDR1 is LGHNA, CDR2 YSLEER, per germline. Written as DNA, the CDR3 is TGCGCCAGCAGCCAAGGAGTCAGGGGAGGCTACGAGCAGTACTTC. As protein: CASSQGVRGGYEQYF.

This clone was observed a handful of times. The CDR3 here is CAIKGETGQPYNEQFF. The CDR3 DNA reads TGTGCCATCAAGGGTGAGACAGGCCAGCCCTACAATGAGCAGTTCTTC. J is TRBJ2-1 and V is TRBV10-3; D perhaps matches TRBD1 (6 bases). Deletions cut 7 bases from V and 2 bases from J, with 18 bases between. The CDR3 is made up of 16 amino acids. Germline values: CDR1 ENHRY, CDR2 SYGVKD.

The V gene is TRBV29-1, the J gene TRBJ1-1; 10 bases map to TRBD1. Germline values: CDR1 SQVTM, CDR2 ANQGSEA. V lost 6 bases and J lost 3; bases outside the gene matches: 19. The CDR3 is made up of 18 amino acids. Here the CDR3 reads CSVLPSGTGEELHTEAFF. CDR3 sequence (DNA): TGCAGCGTCCTGCCTAGTGGGACAGGGGAAGAACTACACACTGAAGCTTTCTTT.

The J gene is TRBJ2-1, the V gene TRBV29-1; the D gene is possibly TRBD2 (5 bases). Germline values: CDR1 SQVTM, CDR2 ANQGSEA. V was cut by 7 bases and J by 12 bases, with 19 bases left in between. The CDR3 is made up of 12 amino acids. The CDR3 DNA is TGCAGCGAGACCAGCGGCGTAGAAGTGCAGTTCTTC. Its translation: CSETSGVEVQFF.

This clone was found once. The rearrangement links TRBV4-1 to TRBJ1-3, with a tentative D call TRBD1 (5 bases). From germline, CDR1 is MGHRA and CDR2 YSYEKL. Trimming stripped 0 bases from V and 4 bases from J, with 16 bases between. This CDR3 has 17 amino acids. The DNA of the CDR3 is TGCGCCAGCAGCCAAGACGACGGCAGGGCAACAGGAAACACCATATATTTT. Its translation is CASSQDDGRATGNTIYF.

The CDR3: CASSVTAGEGYEQYF. In DNA form, the CDR3 reads TGTGCCAGCAGCGTAACCGCGGGAGAGGGGTACGAGCAGTACTTC. This chain uses TRBV9 with TRBJ2-7; 7 bases agree with TRBD2. V shed 1 base, J shed 4 bases, and the junction held 8 bases outside the gene matches. The CDR3 has 15 amino acids. Germline V gives CDR1 SGDLS, CDR2 YYNGEE. The whole variable domain, remainder taken from reference TRBV9 and TRBJ2-7, is DSGVTQTPKHLITATGQRVTLRCSPRSGDLSVYWYQQSLDQGLQFLIQYYNGEERAKGNILERFSAQQFPDLHSELNLSSLELGDSALYFCASSVTAGEGYEQYFGPGTRLTVT.

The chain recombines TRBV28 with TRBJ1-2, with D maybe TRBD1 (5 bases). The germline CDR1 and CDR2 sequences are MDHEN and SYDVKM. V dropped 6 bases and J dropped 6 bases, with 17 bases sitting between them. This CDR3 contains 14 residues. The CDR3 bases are TGTGCCAGCAGGACAAGTGACAGAGCGCATGGCTACACCTTC. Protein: CASRTSDRAHGYTF.

Here the CDR3 DNA reads TGTGCCAGCAGTGCCCGTAAAGAGACCCAGTACTTC. It translates to CASSARKETQYF. The rearrangement joins TRBV6-1 to TRBJ2-5; D gene uncertain. Germline loops: CDR1 MNHNS, CDR2 SASEGT. The ends were cut back, 4 bases at V and 3 bases at J, with 6 bases in the middle. The CDR3 runs to 12 residues.

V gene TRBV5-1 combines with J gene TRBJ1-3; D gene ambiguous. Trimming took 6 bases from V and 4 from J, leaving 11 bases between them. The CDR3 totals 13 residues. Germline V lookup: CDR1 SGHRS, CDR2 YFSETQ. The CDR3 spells CASTSETGNTIYF. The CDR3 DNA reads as TGCGCCAGCACTTCGGAAACGGGAAACACCATATATTTT. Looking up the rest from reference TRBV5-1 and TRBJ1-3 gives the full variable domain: KAGVTQTPRYLIKTRGQQVTLSCSPISGHRSVSWYQQTPGQGLQFLFEYFSETQRNKGNFPGRFSGRQFSNSRSEMNVSTLELGDSALYLCASTSETGNTIYFGEGSWLTVV.

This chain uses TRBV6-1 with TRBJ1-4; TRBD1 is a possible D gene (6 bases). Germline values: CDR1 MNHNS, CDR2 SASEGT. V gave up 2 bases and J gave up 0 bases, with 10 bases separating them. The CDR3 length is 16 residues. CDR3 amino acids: CASSEFAGATNEKLFF. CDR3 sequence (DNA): TGTGCCAGCAGTGAATTCGCAGGGGCAACTAATGAAAAACTGTTTTTT.

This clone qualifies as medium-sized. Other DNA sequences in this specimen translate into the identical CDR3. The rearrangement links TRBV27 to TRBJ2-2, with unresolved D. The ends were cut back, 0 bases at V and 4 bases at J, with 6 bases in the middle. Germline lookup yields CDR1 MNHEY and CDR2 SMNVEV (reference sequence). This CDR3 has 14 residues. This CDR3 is CASSLSLGTGELFF. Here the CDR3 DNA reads TGTGCCAGCAGTTTATCGTTGGGCACCGGGGAGCTGTTTTTT.

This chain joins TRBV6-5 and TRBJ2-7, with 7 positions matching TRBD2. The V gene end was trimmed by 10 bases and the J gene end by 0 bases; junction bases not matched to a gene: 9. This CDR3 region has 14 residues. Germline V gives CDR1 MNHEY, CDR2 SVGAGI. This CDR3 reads CAISGDGSSYEQYF. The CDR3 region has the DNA TGTGCCATCAGCGGGGACGGAAGCTCCTACGAGCAGTACTTC.

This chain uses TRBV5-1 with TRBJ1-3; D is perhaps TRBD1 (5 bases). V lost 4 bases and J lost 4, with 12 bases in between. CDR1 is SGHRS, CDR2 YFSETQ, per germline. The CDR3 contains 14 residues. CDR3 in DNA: TGCGCCAGCAGCCCTGGGACCTACGGAAACACCATATATTTT. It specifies CASSPGTYGNTIYF.

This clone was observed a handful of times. The chain's CDR3 is CASRLAAGYNEQFF. Written as DNA, the CDR3 is TGTGCCAGCAGGCTAGCGGCCGGATACAATGAGCAGTTCTTC. The genes are TRBV6-5 and TRBJ2-1; 7 positions match TRBD2. This CDR3 region has 14 residues. With V trimmed by 6 bases and J by 4 bases, 6 bases remained unmatched. The germline CDR1 and CDR2 sequences are MNHEY and SVGAGI.

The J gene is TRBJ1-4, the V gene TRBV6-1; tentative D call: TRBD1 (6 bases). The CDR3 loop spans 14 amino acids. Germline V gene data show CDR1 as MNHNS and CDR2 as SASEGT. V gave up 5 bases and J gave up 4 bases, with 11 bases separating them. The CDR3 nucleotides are TGTGCCAGCAGTCTAGGACAGTATAATGAAAAACTGTTTTTT. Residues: CASSLGQYNEKLFF.

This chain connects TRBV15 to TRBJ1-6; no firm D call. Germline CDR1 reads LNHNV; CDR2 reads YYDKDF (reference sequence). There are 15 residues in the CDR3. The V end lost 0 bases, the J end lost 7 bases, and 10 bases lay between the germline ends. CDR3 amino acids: CATSRDVLGNSPLHF. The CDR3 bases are TGTGCCACCAGCAGAGATGTATTGGGGAATTCACCCCTCCACTTT.

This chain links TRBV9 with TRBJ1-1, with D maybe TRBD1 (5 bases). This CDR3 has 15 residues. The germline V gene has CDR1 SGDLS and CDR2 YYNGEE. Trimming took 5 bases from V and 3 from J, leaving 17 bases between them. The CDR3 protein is CASSADPGTYTEAFF. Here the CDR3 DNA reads TGTGCCAGCAGTGCCGATCCCGGGACTTACACTGAAGCTTTCTTT.

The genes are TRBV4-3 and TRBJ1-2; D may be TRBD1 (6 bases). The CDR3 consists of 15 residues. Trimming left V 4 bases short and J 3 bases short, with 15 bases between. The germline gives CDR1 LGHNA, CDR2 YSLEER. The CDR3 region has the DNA TGCGCCAGCAGCCCAAGGTCAGGGGCCGACTATGGCTACACCTTC. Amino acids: CASSPRSGADYGYTF.

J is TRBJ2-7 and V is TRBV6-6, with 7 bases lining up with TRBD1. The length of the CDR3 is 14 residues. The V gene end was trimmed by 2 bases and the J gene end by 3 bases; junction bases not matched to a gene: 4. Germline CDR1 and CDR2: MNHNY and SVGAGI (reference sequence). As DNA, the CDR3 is TGTGCCAGCAGTTACGGACAGGCAGGCTACGAGCAGTACTTC. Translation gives CASSYGQAGYEQYF.

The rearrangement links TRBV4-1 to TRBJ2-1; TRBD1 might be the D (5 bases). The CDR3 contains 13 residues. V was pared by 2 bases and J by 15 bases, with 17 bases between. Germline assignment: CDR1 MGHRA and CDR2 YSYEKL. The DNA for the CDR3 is TGCGCCAGCAGCCAACAGCTGGGGCGGCCGGTGTTCTTC. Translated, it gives CASSQQLGRPVFF.

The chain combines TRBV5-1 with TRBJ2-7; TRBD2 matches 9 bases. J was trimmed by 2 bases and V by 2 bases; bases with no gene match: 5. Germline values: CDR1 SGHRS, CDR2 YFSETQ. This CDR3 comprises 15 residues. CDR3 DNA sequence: TGCGCCAGCAGCTTAACTAGCGGGCTAACCTACGAGCAGTACTTC. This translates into CASSLTSGLTYEQYF.

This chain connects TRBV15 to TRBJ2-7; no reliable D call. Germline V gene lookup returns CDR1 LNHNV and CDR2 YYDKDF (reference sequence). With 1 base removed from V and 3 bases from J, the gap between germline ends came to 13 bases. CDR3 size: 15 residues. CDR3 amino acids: CATSRGAETIYEQYF. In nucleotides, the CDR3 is TGTGCCACCAGCAGAGGGGCCGAGACAATCTACGAGCAGTACTTC.

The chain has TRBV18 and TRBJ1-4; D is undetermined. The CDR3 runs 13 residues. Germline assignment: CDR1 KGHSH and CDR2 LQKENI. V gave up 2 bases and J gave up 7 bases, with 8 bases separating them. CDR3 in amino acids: CASSPGSAEKLFF. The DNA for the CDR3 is TGTGCCAGCTCACCAGGGTCTGCTGAAAAACTGTTTTTT.

CDR3 in amino acids: CAWSGRVAYNSPLHF. The DNA of the CDR3 is TGTGCCTGGAGTGGGAGGGTTGCCTATAATTCACCCCTCCACTTT. The V and J genes are TRBV30 and TRBJ1-6; D unresolved. V was shortened by 1 base and J by 2 bases, with 9 bases between the two germline ends. Germline values: CDR1 GTSNPN, CDR2 SVGIG (reference sequence). This CDR3 comprises 15 residues.

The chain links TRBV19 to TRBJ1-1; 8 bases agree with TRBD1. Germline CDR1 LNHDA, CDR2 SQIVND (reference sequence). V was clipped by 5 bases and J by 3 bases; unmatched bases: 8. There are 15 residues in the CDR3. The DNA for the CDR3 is TGTGCCAGTAGTGCGACAGGGGTGAGGGACACTGAAGCTTTCTTT. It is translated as CASSATGVRDTEAFF. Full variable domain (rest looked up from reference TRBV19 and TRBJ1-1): DGGITQSPKYLFRKEGQNVTLSCEQNLNHDAMYWYRQDPGQGLRLIYYSQIVNDFQKGDIAEGYSVSREKKESFPLTVTSAQKNPTAFYLCASSATGVRDTEAFFGQGTRLTVV.

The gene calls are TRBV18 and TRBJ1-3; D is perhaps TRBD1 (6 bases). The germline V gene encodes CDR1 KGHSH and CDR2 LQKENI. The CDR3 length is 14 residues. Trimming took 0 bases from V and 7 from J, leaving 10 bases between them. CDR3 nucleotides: TGTGCCAGCTCACCACCGGATCAGGGGAACACCATATATTTT. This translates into CASSPPDQGNTIYF.